The next 4 T cell receptor beta chains were all read from a single sample in a study of T cells after yellow fever vaccination. A single record per CDR3 protein comes from TCRdb applying MiXCR to the 5' RACE reads. Counted here are around 310,000 distinct CDR3 sequences, around 4% occurring once; the ten biggest clones make up around a quarter. The specimen was PBMCs, collected on the day of the yellow fever booster vaccination. The receptor set was obtained from a man between 18 and 35 years old who received the YFV17D yellow fever vaccine.

In this sample, this clonotype turned up many times. The gene calls are TRBV14 and TRBJ2-5; no definite D call. The V and J ends lost 2 bases and 4 bases respectively, with 11 bases between them. The CDR3 covers 14 residues. Germline V gives CDR1 SGHDN, CDR2 FVKESK. CDR3 DNA sequence: TGTGCCAGCAGCCAATTGGGTGAAGGAGAGACCCAGTACTTC. It is translated as CASSQLGEGETQYF. Full variable domain (remainder filled in from reference TRBV14 and TRBJ2-5): EAGVTQFPSHSVIEKGQTVTLRCDPISGHDNLYWYRRVMGKEIKFLLHFVKESKQDESGMPNNRFLAERTGGTYSTLKVQPAELEDSGVYFCASSQLGEGETQYFGPGTRLLVL.

This clonotype was counted a few times. This chain links TRBV28 with TRBJ2-2; D is ambiguous. The CDR3 is made up of 13 amino acids. Per the germline V gene, CDR1 is MDHEN and CDR2 is SYDVKM. V dropped 5 bases and J dropped 4 bases, with 8 bases sitting between them. In DNA form, the CDR3 reads TGTGCCAGCAGTACAGACATCACCGGGGAGCTGTTTTTT. Amino acid sequence: CASSTDITGELFF.

This clonotype was detected a few times. The V gene is TRBV5-1, the J gene TRBJ1-1, with D possibly matching TRBD1 (5 bases). Trimming took off 5 bases at V and 4 bases at J, with 18 bases between the two ends. The CDR3 is 15 amino acids. Per germline, CDR1 SGHRS and CDR2 YFSETQ. The CDR3 nucleotides read TGCGCCAGCAGGCATCAGGGCCCATGGACCACTGAAGCTTTCTTT. Translated: CASRHQGPWTTEAFF.

The CDR3 protein is CASSLGTQGVEKLFF. For the CDR3, the DNA is TGTGCCAGCAGCTTGGGGACACAGGGGGTTGAAAAACTGTTTTTT. The V gene is TRBV7-9, the J gene TRBJ1-4; TRBD1 agrees at 8 bases. The length of the CDR3 is 15 residues. V lost 3 bases and J lost 7; bases outside the gene matches: 7. Germline-derived CDR1 and CDR2 are SEHNR and FQNEAQ (reference sequence).